The clone carrying this TCR beta chain was observed a few times. The antigen is undetermined. Each cDNA held unique molecular identifiers, and template switching gave it a universal primer site. TCRdb itself ran the 5' RACE reads through MiXCR, one entry per CDR3 protein. The sample has about 570,000 distinct CDR3 sequences, 9.5% to 10% seen once. The ends were cut back, 2 bases at V and 4 bases at J, with 14 bases in the middle. Germline V gives CDR1 DFQATT, CDR2 SNEGSKA (reference sequence). The CDR3 totals 14 residues. These data originate in a study of identical twins. General study points: Sequences that were beta out-of-frame showed weaker excess twin sharing.

These sequences were also reported in another study, on yellow fever vaccine responses in identical twins.

This chain links TRBV20-1 with TRBJ2-5, with D possibly matching TRBD2 (5 bases). Input material: PBMCs. The sequence derives from a woman aged 18-30 years in good health. CDR3 in amino acids: CSARQASAAETQYF. The CDR3 nucleotides are TGCAGTGCTAGACAGGCTTCAGCGGCAGAGACCCAGTACTTC.